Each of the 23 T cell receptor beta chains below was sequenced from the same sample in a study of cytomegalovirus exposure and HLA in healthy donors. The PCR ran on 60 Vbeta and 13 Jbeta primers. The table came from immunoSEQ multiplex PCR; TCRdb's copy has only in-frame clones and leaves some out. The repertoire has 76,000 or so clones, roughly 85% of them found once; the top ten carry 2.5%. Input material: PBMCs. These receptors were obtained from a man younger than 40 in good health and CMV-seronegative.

The CDR3 nucleotides read TGCGCCAGCCCGGCTTGGGCCGTTCGCCCCTACTCCTACGAGCAGTACTTC. Its protein is CASPAWAVRPYSYEQYF. The rearrangement joins TRBV10-1 to TRBJ2-7; D is unresolved. This CDR3 region has 17 residues. Germline loops: CDR1 WNHNN, CDR2 SYGVQD (reference sequence). Trimming stripped 8 bases from V and 0 bases from J, with 23 bases between.

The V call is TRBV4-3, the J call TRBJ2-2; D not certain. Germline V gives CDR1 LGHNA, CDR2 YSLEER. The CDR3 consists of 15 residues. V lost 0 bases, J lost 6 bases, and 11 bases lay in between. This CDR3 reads CASSQEINIPGELFF. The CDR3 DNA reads TGCGCCAGCAGCCAAGAAATTAACATACCCGGGGAGCTGTTTTTT.

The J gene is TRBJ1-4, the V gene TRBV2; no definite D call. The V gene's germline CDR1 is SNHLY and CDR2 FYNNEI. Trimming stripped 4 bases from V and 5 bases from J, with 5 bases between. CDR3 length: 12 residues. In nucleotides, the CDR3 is TGTGCCAGCAGTGTGCAGAATGAAAAACTGTTTTTT. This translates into CASSVQNEKLFF.

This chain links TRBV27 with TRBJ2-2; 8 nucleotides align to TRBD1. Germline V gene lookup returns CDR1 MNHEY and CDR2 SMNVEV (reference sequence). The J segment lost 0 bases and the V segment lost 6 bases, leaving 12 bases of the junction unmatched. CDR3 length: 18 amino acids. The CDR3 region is CASSTRTGKGANTGELFF. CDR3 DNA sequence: TGTGCCAGCAGCACTCGGACAGGGAAGGGAGCGAACACCGGGGAGCTGTTTTTT.

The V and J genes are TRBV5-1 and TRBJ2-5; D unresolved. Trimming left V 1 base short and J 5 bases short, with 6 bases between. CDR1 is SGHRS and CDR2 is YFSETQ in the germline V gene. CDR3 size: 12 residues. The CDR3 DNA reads TGCGCCAGCAGCTTGACAGATGAGACCCAGTACTTC. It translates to CASSLTDETQYF.

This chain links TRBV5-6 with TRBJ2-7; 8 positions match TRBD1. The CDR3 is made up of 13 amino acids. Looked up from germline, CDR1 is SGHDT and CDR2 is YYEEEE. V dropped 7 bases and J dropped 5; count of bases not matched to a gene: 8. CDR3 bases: TGTGCCAGCTGCCACAGGGGGGTCAACGAGCAGTACTTC. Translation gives CASCHRGVNEQYF.

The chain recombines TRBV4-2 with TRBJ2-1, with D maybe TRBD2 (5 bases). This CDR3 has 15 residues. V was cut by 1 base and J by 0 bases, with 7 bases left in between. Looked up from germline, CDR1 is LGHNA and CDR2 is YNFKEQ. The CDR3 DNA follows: TGTGCCAGCAGCCAAGTAGGGAGCTCCTACAATGAGCAGTTCTTC. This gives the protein CASSQVGSSYNEQFF.

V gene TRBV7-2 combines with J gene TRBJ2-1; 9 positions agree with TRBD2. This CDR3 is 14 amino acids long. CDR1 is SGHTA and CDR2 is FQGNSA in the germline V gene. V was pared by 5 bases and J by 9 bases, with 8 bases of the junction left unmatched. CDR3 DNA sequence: TGTGCCAGCAGCCAAAGGCGGCGGGAGGGTGAGCAGTTCTTC. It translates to CASSQRRREGEQFF.

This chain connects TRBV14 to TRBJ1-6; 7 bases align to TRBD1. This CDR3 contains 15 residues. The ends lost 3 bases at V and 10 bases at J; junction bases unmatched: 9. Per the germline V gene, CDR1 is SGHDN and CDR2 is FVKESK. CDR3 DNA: TGTGCCAGCAGCCAGAATCGACAGGGTCGCTCACCCCTCCACTTT. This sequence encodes CASSQNRQGRSPLHF.

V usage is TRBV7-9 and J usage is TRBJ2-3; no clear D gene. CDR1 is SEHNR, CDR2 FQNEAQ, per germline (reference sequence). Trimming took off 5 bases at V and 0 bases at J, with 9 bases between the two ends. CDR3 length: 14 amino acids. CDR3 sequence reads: CASSQTSSTDTQYF. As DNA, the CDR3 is TGTGCCAGCAGCCAGACTTCGAGCACAGATACGCAGTATTTT.

DNA for the CDR3: TGTGCCAGCAGTCTAATGGGACAGGGAGTATATGAGCAGTTCTTC. Protein product: CASSLMGQGVYEQFF. This chain uses TRBV28 with TRBJ2-1; 9 bases are a match to TRBD1. This CDR3 is built from 15 residues. V lost 5 bases, J lost 8 bases, and 10 bases stayed unmatched. Germline loops: CDR1 MDHEN, CDR2 SYDVKM.

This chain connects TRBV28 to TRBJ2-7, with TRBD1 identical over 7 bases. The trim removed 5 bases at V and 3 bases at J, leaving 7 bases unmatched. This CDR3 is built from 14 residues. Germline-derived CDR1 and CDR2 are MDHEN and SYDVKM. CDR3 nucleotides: TGTGCCAGCAGTATCCGACAGGGTTACTACGAGCAGTACTTC. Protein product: CASSIRQGYYEQYF.

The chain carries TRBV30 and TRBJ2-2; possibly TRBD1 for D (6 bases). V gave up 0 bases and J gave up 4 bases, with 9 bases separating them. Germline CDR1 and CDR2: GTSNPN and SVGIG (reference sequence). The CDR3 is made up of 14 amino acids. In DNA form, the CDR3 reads TGTGCCTGGAGTGTAGGACAGTTCACCGGGGAGCTGTTTTTT. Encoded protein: CAWSVGQFTGELFF.

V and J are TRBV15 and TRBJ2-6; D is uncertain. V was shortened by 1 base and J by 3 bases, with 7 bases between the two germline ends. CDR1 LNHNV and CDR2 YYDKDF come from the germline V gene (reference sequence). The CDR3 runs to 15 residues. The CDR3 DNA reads TGTGCCACCAGCAGAGCGGGTGGTGGGGCCAACGTCCTGACTTTC. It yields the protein CATSRAGGGANVLTF.

The DNA for the CDR3 is TGCGCCAGCGGCGGGGCCTCTGGAAACACCATATATTTT. Amino acids: CASGGASGNTIYF. The chain combines TRBV10-1 with TRBJ1-3, with D possibly TRBD1 on 5 matching bases. This CDR3 comprises 13 residues. Germline CDR1 WNHNN, CDR2 SYGVQD (reference sequence). V was shortened by 8 bases and J by 0 bases, with 8 bases between the two germline ends.

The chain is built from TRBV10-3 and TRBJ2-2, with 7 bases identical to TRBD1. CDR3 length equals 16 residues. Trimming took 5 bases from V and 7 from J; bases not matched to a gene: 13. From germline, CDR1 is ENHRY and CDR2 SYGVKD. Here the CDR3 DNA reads TGTGCCATCAGTTCGCCGGGACAGACGAGGGGCGGGGAGCTGTTTTTT. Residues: CAISSPGQTRGGELFF.

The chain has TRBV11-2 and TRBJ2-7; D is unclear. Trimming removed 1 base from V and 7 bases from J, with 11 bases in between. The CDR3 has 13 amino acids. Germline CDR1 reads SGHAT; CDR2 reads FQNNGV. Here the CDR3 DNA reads TGTGCCAGCAGCTTAGGAGGTGCCGAGGAGCAGTACTTC. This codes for CASSLGGAEEQYF.

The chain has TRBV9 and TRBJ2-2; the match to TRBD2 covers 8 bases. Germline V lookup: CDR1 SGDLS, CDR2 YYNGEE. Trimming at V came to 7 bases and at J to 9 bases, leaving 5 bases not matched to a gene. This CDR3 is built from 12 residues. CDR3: CASGTGGRELFF. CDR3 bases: TGTGCCAGCGGTACGGGGGGGAGGGAGCTGTTTTTT.

The CDR3 nucleotides read TGTGCCAGCAGTAACAGGGTTACTGAAGCTTTCTTT. Protein product: CASSNRVTEAFF. The chain links TRBV27 to TRBJ1-1; D may be TRBD1 (6 bases). The CDR3 contains 12 residues. Trimming removed 5 bases at V and 5 bases at J, with 9 bases between. Germline CDR1 MNHEY, CDR2 SMNVEV (reference sequence).

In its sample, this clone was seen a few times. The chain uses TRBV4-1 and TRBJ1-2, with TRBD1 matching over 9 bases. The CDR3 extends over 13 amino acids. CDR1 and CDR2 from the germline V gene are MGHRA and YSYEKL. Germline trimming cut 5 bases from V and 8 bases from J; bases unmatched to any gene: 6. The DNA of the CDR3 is TGCGCCAGCAGCTCCGACAGGGGGAAAGGCTACACCTTC. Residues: CASSSDRGKGYTF.

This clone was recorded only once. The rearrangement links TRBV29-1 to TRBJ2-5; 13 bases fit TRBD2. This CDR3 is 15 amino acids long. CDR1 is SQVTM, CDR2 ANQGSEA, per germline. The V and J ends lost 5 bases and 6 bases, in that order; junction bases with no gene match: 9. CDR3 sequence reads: CSVSRTSGSRQTQYF. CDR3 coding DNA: TGCAGCGTTTCCCGGACTAGCGGGAGCAGGCAGACCCAGTACTTC.

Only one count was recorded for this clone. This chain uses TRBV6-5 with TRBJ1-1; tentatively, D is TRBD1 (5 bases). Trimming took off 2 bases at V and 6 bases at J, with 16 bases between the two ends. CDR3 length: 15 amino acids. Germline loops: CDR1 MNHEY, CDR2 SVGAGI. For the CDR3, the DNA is TGTGCCAGCAGTTACGGTGCAGGGAAAGTCGCTGAAGCTTTCTTT. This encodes CASSYGAGKVAEAFF.

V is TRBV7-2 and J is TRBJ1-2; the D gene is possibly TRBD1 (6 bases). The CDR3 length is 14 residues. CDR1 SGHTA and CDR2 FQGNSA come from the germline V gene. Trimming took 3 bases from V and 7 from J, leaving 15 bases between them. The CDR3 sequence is CASSFVGAQSGYTF. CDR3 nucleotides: TGTGCCAGCAGCTTTGTGGGGGCGCAGAGTGGCTACACCTTC.